The present T cell receptor (beta chain) was sequenced within a study of cytotoxic CD8 clonotypes in ibrutinib-treated CLL. Whole-study context: Of the patients, some eleven were relapsed/refractory, 15 treatment-naive and under 18 IGHV unmutated. Notes on the study in general: At the start, clonality exceeded age-matched healthy donors and followed circulating CD8+ T-cell counts. Sustained-remission and progressing patients' sampling times differed.

This clone has just one count. Its target is unknown. Measured with immunoSEQ multiplex PCR; TCRdb has only the in-frame clones, and not every one. The sample carries some 350,000 clones, under 70% recorded once. The V segment lost 8 bases and the J segment 0 bases; nucleotides outside the gene matches: 12. Germline V gene sequence: CDR1 SNHLY, CDR2 FYNNEI. The CDR3 is 17 residues long. The material was PBMCs, obtained after 36 months of ibrutinib treatment. The chain is built from TRBV2 and TRBJ1-5, with TRBD1 identical over 8 bases. The sequence derives from a human donor with chronic lymphocytic leukemia. CDR3 residues: CASGWDRWEYSNQPQHF. For the CDR3, the DNA is TGTGCCAGCGGTTGGGACAGGTGGGAGTATAGCAATCAGCCCCAGCATTTT.